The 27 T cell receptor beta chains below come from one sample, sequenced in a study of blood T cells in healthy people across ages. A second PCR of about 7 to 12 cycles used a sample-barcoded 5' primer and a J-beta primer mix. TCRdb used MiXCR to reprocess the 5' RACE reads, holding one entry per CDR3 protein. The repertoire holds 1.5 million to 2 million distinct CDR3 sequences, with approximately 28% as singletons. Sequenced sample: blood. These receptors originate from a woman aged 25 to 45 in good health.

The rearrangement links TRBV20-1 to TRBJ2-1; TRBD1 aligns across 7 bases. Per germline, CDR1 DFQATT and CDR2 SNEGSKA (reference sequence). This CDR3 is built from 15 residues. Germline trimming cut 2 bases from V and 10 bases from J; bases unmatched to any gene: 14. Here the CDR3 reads CSARKPGQPSYEQFF. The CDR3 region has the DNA TGCAGTGCTAGAAAACCGGGACAGCCATCCTACGAGCAGTTCTTC.

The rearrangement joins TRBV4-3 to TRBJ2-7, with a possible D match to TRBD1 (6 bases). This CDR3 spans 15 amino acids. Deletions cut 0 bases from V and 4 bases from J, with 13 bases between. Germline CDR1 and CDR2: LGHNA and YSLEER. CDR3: CASSQDGQSGYEQYF. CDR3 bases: TGCGCCAGCAGCCAAGATGGACAGTCGGGGTACGAGCAGTACTTC.

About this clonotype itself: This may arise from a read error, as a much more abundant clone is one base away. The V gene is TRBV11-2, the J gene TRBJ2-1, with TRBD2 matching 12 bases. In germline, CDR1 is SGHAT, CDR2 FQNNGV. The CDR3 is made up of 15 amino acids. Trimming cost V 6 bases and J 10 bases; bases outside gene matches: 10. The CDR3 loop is CASSYLAGGTYEQFF. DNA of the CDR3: TGTGCCAGCAGTTATCTAGCGGGAGGGACTTACGAGCAGTTCTTC.

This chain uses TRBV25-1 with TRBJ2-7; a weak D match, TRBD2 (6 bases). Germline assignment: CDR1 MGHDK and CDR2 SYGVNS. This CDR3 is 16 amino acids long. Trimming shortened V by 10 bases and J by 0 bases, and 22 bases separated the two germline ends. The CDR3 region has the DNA TGTGCCAACGCCGAGGGTGGCGCGGGAAGCTCCTACGAGCAGTACTTC. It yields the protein CANAEGGAGSSYEQYF.

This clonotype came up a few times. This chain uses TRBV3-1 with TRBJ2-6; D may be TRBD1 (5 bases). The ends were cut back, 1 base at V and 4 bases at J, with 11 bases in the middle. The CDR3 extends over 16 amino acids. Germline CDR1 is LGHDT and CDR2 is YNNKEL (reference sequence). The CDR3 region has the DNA TGTGCCAGCAGCCAAGGGCCAGGGCCCGGGGCCAACGTCCTGACTTTC. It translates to CASSQGPGPGANVLTF.

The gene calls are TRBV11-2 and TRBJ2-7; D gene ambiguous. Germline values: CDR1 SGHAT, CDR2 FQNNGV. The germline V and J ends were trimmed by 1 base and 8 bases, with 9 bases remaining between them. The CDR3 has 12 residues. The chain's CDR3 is CASSLVTAKQYF. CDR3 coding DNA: TGTGCCAGCAGCTTAGTAACCGCTAAGCAGTACTTC.

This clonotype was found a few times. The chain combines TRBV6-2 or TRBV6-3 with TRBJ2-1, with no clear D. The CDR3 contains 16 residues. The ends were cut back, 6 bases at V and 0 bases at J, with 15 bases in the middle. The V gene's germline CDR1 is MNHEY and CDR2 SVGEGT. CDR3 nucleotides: TGTGCCAGCAGACCCTTGGCTTCCCTCTCCTACAATGAGCAGTTCTTC. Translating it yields CASRPLASLSYNEQFF.

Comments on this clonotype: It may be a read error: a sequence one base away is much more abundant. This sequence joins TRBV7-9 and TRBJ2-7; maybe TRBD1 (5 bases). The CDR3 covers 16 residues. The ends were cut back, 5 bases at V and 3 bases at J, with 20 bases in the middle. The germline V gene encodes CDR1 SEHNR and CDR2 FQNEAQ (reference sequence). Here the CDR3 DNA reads TGTGCCAGCAGCCCAGAGGCCGGACAATTCCTCTACGAGCAGTACTTC. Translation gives CASSPEAGQFLYEQYF.

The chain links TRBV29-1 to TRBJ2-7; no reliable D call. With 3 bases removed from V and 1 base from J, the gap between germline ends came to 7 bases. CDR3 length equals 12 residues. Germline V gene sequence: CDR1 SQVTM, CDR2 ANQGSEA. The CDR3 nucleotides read TGCAGCGTTGAGGTGGCATCCTACGAGCAGTACTTC. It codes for CSVEVASYEQYF.

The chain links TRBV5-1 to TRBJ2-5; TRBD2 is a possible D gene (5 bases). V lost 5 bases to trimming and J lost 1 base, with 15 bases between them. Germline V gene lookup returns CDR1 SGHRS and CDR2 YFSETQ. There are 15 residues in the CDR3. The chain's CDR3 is CASREAGRAQETQYF. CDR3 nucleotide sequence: TGCGCCAGCAGGGAGGCTGGACGGGCCCAAGAGACCCAGTACTTC.

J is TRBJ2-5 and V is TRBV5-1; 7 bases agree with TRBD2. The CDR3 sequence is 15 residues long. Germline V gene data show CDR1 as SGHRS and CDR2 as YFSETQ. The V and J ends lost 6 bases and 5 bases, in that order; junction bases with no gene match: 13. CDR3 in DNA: TGCGCCAGCACCACCCTTGGGGGGGTAGAGGAGACCCAGTACTTC. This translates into CASTTLGGVEETQYF.

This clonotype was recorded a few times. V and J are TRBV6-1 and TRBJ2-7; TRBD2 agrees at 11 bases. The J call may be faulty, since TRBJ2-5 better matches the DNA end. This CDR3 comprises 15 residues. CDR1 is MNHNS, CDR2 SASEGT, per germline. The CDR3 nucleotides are TGTGCCAGCGGGGTTAGCGGGGGGGCTGGGGAGACCCAGTACTTC. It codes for CASGVSGGAGETQYF.

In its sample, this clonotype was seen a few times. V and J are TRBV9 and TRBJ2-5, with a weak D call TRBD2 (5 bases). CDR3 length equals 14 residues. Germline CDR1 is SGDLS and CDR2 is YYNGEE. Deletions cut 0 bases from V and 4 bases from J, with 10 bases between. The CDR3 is CASSVDSGIETQYF. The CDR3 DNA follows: TGTGCCAGCAGCGTAGACTCGGGGATAGAGACCCAGTACTTC.

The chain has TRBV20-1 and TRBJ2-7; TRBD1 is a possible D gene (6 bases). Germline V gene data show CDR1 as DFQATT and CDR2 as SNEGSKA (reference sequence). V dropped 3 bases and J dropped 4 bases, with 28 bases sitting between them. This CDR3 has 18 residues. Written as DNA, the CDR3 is TGCAGTGCTAGCCCAAGTGGGGGTTTGTTGGGGGCTCAGTACGAGCAGTACTTC. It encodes CSASPSGGLLGAQYEQYF.

Written as DNA, the CDR3 is TGCAGCGCGACCGGGACCGCCCGAGGCACTGAAGCTTTCTTT. Its translation is CSATGTARGTEAFF. The chain recombines TRBV29-1 with TRBJ1-1; D perhaps matches TRBD1 (5 bases). The CDR3 consists of 14 residues. CDR1 is SQVTM, CDR2 ANQGSEA, per germline. Trimming removed 7 bases at V and 4 bases at J, with 19 bases between. The full variable domain, in which reference TRBV29-1 and TRBJ1-1 provide the parts outside the CDR3, is SAVISQKPSRDICQRGTSLTIQCQVDSQVTMMFWYRQQPGQSLTLIATANQGSEATYESGFVIDKFPISRPNLTFSTLTVSNMSPEDSSIYLCSATGTARGTEAFFGQGTRLTVV.

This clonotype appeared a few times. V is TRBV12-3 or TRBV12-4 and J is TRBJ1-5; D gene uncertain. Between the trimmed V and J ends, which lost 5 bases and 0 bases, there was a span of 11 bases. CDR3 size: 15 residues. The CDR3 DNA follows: TGTGCCAGCAGTAATGGCCTGTATAGCAATCAGCCCCAGCATTTT. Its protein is CASSNGLYSNQPQHF.

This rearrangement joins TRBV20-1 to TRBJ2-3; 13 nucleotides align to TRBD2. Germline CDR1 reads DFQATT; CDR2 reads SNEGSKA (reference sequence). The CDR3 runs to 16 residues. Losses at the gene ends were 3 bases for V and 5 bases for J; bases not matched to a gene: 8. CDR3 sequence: CSARPGTSGNGDTQYF. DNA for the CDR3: TGCAGTGCTAGGCCCGGGACTAGCGGGAATGGAGATACGCAGTATTTT.

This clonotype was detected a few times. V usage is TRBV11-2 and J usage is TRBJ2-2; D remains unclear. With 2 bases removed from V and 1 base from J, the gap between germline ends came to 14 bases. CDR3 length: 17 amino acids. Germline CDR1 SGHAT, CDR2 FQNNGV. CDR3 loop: CASSLFPLGKNTGELFF. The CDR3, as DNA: TGTGCCAGCAGCTTATTCCCCCTGGGAAAGAACACCGGGGAGCTGTTTTTT.

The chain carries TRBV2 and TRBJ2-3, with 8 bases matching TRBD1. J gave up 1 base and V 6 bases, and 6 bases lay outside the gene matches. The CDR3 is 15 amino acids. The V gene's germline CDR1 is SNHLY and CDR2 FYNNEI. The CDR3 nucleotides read TGTGCCAGCAGGCGACAGGGGTTGGGCACAGATACGCAGTATTTT. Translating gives CASRRQGLGTDTQYF.

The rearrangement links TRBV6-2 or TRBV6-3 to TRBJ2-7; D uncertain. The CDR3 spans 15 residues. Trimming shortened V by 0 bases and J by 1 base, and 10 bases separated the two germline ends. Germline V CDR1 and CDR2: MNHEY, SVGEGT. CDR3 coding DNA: TGTGCCAGCAGTTACTCATTGGGAAAGTCCTACGAGCAGTACTTC. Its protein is CASSYSLGKSYEQYF.

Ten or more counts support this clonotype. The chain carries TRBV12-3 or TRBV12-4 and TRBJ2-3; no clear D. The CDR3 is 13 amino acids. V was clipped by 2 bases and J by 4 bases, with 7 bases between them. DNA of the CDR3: TGTGCCAGCAGTTTATTTCGGGCAGATACGCAGTATTTT. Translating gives CASSLFRADTQYF.

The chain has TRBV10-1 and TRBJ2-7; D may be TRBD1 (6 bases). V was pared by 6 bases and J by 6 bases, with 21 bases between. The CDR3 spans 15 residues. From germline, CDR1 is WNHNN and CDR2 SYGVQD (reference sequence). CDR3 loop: CASSQLSGTRGEQYF. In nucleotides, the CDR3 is TGCGCCAGCAGCCAATTATCCGGGACAAGGGGCGAGCAGTACTTC.

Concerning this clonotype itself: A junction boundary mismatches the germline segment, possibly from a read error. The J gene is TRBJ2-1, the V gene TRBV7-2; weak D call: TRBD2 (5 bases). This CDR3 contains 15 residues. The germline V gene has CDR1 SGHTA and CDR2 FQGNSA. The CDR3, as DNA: TGTGCCGGCAGCTTAGGGCTAGCTCGTAACAATGAGCAGTTCTTC. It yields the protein CAGSLGLARNNEQFF.

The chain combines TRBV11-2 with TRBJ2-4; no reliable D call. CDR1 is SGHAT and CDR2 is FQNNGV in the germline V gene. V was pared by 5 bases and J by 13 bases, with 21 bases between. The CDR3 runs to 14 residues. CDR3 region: CASSPKRVNNEQYF. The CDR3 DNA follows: TGTGCCAGCAGCCCAAAAAGGGTAAACAATGAGCAGTACTTC.

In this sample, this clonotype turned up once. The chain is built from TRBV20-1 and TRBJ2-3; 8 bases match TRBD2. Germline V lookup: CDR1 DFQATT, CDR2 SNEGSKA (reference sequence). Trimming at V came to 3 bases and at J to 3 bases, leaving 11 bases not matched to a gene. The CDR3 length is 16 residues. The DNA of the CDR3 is TGCAGTGCTAGTGTCTCGCCGGGACTAGGAACAGATACGCAGTATTTT. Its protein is CSASVSPGLGTDTQYF.

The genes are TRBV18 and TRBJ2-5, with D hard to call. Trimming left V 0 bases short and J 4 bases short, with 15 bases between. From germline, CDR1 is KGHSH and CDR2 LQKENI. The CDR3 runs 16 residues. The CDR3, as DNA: TGTGCCAGCTCACCACCGATGGACGTGGCAGGAGAGACCCAGTACTTC. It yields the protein CASSPPMDVAGETQYF.

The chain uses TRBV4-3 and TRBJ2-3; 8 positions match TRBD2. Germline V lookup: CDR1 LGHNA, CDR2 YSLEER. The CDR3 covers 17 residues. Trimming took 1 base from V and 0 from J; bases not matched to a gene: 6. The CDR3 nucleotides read TGCGCCAGCAGCCAAGCACTAGCGGATACTAGCACAGATACGCAGTATTTT. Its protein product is CASSQALADTSTDTQYF.